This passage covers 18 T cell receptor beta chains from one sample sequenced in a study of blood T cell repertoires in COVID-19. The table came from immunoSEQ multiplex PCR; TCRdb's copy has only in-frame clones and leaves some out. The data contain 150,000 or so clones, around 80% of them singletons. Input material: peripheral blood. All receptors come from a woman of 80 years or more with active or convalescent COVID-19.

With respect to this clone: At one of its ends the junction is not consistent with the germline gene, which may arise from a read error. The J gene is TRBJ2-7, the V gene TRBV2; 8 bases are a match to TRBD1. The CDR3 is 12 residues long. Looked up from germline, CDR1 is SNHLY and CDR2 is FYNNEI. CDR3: CASRMDRVLLNF. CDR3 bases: TGTGCCAGCAGAATGGACAGGGTTTTGCTTAACTTC.

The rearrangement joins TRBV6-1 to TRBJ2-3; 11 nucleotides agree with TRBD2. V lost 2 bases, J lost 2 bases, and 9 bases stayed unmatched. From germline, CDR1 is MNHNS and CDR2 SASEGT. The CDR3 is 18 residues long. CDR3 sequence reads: CASSENIGTSGYTDTQYF. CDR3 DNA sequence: TGTGCCAGCAGTGAAAATATAGGGACTAGCGGTTACACAGATACGCAGTATTTT.

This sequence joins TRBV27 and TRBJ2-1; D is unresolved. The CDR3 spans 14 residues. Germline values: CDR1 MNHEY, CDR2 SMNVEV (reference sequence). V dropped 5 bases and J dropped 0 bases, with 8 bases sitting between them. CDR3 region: CASSELSSYNEQFF. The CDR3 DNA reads TGTGCCAGCAGTGAGTTGAGCTCCTACAATGAGCAGTTCTTC.

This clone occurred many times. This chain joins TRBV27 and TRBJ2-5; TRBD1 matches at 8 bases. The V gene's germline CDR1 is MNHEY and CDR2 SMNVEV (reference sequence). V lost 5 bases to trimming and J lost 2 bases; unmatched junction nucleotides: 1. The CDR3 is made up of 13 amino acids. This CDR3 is CASSHRGQETQYF. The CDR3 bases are TGTGCCAGCAGTCACAGGGGGCAAGAGACCCAGTACTTC.

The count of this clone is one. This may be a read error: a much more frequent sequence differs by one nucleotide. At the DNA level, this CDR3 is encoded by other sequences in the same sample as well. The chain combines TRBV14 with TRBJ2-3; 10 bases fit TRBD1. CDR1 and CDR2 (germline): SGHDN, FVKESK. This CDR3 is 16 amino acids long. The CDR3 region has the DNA TGTGCCAGTAGCCAAGGAGGGACAGGGGTCGCAGATACGCAGTATTTT. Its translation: CASSQGGTGVADTQYF.

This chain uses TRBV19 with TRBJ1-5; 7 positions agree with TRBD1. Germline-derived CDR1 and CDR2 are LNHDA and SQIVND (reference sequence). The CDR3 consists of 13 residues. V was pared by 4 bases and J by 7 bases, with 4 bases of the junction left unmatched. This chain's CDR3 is CASSRQGVQPQHF. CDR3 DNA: TGTGCCAGTAGTAGACAGGGTGTACAGCCCCAGCATTTT.

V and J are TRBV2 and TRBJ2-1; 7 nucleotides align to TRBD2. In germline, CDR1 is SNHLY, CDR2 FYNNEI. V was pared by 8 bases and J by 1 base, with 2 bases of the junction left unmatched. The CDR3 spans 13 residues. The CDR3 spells CASPGGSYNEQFF. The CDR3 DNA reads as TGTGCCAGCCCCGGGGGGTCCTACAATGAGCAGTTCTTC. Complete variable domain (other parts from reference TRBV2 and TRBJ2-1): EPEVTQTPSHQVTQMGQEVILRCVPISNHLYFYWYRQILGQKVEFLVSFYNNEISEKSEIFDDQFSVERPDGSNFTLKIRSTKLEDSAMYFCASPGGSYNEQFFGPGTRLTVL.

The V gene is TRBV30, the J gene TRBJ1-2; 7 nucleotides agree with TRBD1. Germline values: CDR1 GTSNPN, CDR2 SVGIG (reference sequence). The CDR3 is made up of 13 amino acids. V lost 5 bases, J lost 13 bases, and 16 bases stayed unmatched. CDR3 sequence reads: CAWGGQARSYCTF. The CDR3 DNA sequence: TGTGCCTGGGGCGGACAGGCTAGGTCTTACTGCACCTTC.

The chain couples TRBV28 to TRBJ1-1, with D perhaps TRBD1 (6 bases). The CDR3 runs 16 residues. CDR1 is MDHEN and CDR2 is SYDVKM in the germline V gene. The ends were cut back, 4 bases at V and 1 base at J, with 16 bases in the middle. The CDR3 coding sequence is TGTGCCAGCAGTTCCTCGGGGGGCGGGTGGAACACTGAAGCTTTCTTT. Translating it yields CASSSSGGGWNTEAFF.

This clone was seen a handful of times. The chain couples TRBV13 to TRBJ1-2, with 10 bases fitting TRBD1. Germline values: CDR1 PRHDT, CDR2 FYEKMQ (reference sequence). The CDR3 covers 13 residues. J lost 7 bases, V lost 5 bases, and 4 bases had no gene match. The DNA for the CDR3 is TGTGCCAGCAGCGACAGGGGGCAAGGTGGCTACACCTTC. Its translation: CASSDRGQGGYTF.

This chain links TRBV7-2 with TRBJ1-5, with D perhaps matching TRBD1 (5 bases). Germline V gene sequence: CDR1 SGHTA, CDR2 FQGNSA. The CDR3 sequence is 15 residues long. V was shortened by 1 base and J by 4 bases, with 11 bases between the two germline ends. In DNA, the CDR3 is TGTGCCAGCAGCTTAGAGGTGGCAGGGAATCAGCCCCAGCATTTT. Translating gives CASSLEVAGNQPQHF.

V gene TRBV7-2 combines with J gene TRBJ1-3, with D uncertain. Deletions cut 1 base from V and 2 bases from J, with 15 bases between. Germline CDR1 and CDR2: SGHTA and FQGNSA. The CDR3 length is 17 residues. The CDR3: CASSLEAGWIAGNTIYF. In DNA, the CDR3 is TGTGCCAGCAGCTTAGAAGCAGGATGGATCGCTGGAAACACCATATATTTT.

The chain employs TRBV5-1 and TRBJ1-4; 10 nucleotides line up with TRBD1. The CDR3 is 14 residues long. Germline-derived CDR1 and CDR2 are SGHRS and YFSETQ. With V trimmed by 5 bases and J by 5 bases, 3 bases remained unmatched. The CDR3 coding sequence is TGCGCCAGCAGTAGGGGACAGGGGAATGAAAAACTGTTTTTT. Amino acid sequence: CASSRGQGNEKLFF.

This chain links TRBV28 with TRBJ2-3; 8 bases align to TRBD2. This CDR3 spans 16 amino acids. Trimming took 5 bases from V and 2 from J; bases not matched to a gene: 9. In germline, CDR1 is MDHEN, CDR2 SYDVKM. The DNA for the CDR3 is TGTGCCAGCAGTCTAATACCTAGCGGGTTCACAGATACGCAGTATTTT. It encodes CASSLIPSGFTDTQYF. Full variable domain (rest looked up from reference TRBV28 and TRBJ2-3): DVKVTQSSRYLVKRTGEKVFLECVQDMDHENMFWYRQDPGLGLRLIYFSYDVKMKEKGDIPEGYSVSREKKERFSLILESASTNQTSMYLCASSLIPSGFTDTQYFGPGTRLTVL.

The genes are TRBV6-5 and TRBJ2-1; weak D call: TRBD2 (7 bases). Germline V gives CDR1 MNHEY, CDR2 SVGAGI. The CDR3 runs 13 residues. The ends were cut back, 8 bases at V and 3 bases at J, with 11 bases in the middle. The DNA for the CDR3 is TGTGCCAGCGGGAGGGGGTTCTACAATGAGCAGTTCTTC. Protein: CASGRGFYNEQFF.

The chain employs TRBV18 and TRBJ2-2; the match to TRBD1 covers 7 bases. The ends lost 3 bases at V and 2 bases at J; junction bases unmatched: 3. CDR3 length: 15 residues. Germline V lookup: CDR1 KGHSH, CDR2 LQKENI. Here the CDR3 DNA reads TGTGCCAGCTCACCGGGACAGCACAACACCGGGGAGCTGTTTTTT. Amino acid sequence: CASSPGQHNTGELFF.

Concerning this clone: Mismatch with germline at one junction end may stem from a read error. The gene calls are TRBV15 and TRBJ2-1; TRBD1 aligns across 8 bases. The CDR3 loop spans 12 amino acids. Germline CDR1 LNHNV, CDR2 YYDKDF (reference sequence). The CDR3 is CATSRLMGQVVF. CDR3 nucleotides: TGTGCCACCAGCAGATTAATGGGACAGGTTGTCTTC. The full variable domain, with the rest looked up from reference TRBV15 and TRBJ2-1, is DAMVIQNPRYQVTQFGKPVTLSCSQTLNHNVMYWYQQKSSQAPKLLFHYYDKDFNNEADTPDNFQSRRPNTSFCFLDIRSPGLGDTAMYLCATSRLMGQVVFGPGTRLTVL.

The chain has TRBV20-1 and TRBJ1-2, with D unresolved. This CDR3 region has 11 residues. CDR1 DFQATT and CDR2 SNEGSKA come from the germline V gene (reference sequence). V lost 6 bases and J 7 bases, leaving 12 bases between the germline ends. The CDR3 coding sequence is TGCAGTGCCGGTTTGGGGAGTGGCTACACCTTC. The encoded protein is CSAGLGSGYTF.